The entry that follows covers one TCR beta chain sequence. Its ends do not fully match the called genes, so a read error is possible. This entry belongs to a study of tumor-infiltrating lymphocytes in primary liver carcinoma. Background on the study: Donors underwent surgery for histopathologically diagnosed primary liver carcinoma.

This CDR3 has 14 amino acids. Germline V gives CDR1 SGHRS, CDR2 YFSETQ. Making TCR beta cDNA involved around 540 ng total RNA and a constant-region primer. ARM-PCR was slightly modified, and three nested multiplex PCR rounds with it gave rise to the TCR beta libraries. Two initial PCR rounds of about 10 cycles each paired TRBV1-TRBV30 forward primers with a C-beta reverse primer. A single record per CDR3 protein comes from TCRdb applying MiXCR to the multiplex PCR reads. Among 300,000 to 400,000 distinct CDR3 sequences listed, 65% were seen once. RNA isolated from unsorted whole blood supplied the blood RNA, with germline DNA also extracted.

The sequenced sample was peripheral blood. The sequence derives from a man aged 35 to 55 with primary liver carcinoma and hepatitis B virus infection. The chain joins TRBV5-1 to TRBJ2-1; 8 bases map to TRBD1. Here the CDR3 DNA reads TGCGCCAGCAGCACGACAGGGGCCCACAATGAGCGGTTCTTC. It encodes CASSTTGAHNERFF. The entire variable domain, with the rest obtained from reference TRBV5-1 and TRBJ2-1, is as follows: KAGVTQTPRYLIKTRGQQVTLSCSPISGHRSVSWYQQTPGQGLQFLFEYFSETQRNKGNFPGRFSGRQFSNSRSEMNVSTLELGDSALYLCASSTTGAHNERFFGPGTRLTVL.